This T cell receptor beta chain was sequenced for a study of blood T cell repertoires in COVID-19. Sequencing used immunoSEQ multiplex PCR; TCRdb keeps in-frame clones, though not all of them. This sample has 250,000 to 350,000 clones; 92% occur once, and the top ten carry around 18%. The age range of participants was 18 to 89 years, with residence in about two dozen US areas. Participants reported their clinical history, and cohort assignment relied on those reports. The CDR3 sequence is 16 residues long. Germline V gives CDR1 MDHEN, CDR2 SYDVKM. The V and J ends lost 3 bases and 4 bases, in that order; junction bases with no gene match: 3.

The sample taken for sequencing was PBMCs or T cells enriched from blood (not recorded which). V usage is TRBV28 and J usage is TRBJ2-2, with 12 bases fitting TRBD2. The receptor's source is a woman in her 30s who had recovered from COVID-19. The CDR3 coding sequence is TGTGCCAGCAGTTTTTGGACTAGCGGGGTCACCGGGGAGCTGTTTTTT. It specifies CASSFWTSGVTGELFF.